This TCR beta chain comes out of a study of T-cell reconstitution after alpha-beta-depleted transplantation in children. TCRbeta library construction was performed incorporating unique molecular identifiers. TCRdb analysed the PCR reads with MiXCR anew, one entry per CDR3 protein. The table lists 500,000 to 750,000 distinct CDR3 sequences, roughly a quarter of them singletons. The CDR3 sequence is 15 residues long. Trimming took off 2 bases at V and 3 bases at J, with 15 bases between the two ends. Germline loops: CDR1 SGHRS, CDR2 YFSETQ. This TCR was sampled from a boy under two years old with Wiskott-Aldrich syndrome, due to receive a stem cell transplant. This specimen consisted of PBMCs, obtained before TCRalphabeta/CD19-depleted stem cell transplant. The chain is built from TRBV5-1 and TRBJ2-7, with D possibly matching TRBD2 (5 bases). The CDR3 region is CASSFSRFAGYEQYF. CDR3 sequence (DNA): TGCGCCAGCAGCTTTTCTCGGTTTGCGGGCTACGAGCAGTACTTC. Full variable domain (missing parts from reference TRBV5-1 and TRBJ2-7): KAGVTQTPRYLIKTRGQQVTLSCSPISGHRSVSWYQQTPGQGLQFLFEYFSETQRNKGNFPGRFSGRQFSNSRSEMNVSTLELGDSALYLCASSFSRFAGYEQYFGPGTRLTVT.